The 10 T cell receptor beta chains presented below share a single source sample, sequenced in a study of cytomegalovirus exposure and HLA in healthy donors. It was with 60 Vbeta and 13 Jbeta primers that the PCR ran. Only in-frame clones appear in the TCRdb table, and some are missing; sequencing was by immunoSEQ multiplex PCR. The table includes around 190,000 clones, around 86% detected once. Sequencing was performed on PBMCs. These receptors all come from a woman under 30 in good health and CMV-seronegative.

The chain recombines TRBV4-1 with TRBJ2-1; 8 nucleotides line up with TRBD1. The CDR3 is made up of 15 amino acids. Germline V gene sequence: CDR1 MGHRA, CDR2 YSYEKL. J lost 10 bases, V lost 2 bases, and 10 bases had no gene match. As DNA, the CDR3 is TGCGCCAGCAGCCAATCCGGACAGGGAAGTCGGGAGCAGTTCTTC. Translated: CASSQSGQGSREQFF.

The sample holds a few counts of this clone. The chain links TRBV7-2 to TRBJ1-1, with 10 bases that match TRBD1. Per germline, CDR1 SGHTA and CDR2 FQGNSA. The CDR3 has 13 amino acids. J gave up 7 bases and V 5 bases, and 4 bases lay outside the gene matches. The CDR3 here is CASSLWTGGEAFF. The CDR3 region has the DNA TGTGCCAGCAGCCTCTGGACAGGGGGTGAAGCTTTCTTT.

This chain joins TRBV27 and TRBJ2-1, with 8 nucleotides matching TRBD1. The trim removed 5 bases at V and 3 bases at J, leaving 6 bases unmatched. Germline V gives CDR1 MNHEY, CDR2 SMNVEV (reference sequence). This CDR3 region has 15 residues. CDR3 bases: TGTGCCAGCAGTATAGGACAGGGCGGCTACAATGAGCAGTTCTTC. Its protein product is CASSIGQGGYNEQFF.

The gene calls are TRBV4-3 and TRBJ1-2; the match to TRBD1 covers 8 bases. The V and J ends lost 3 bases and 2 bases, in that order; junction bases with no gene match: 8. Germline V CDR1 and CDR2: LGHNA, YSLEER. The CDR3 is 16 amino acids. In DNA form, the CDR3 reads TGCGCCAGCAGCCAGAACGGGCGACAGGGGAACTATGGCTACACCTTC. This encodes CASSQNGRQGNYGYTF.

The CDR3 sequence: CATKDRGNQPQHF. The DNA for the CDR3 is TGTGCCACCAAGGACAGGGGAAATCAGCCCCAGCATTTT. The J gene is TRBJ1-5, the V gene TRBV19; 9 bases line up with TRBD1. This CDR3 has 13 amino acids. V gave up 10 bases and J gave up 4 bases; unmatched junction bases: 5. Germline lookup yields CDR1 LNHDA and CDR2 SQIVND (reference sequence).

The chain has TRBV30 and TRBJ2-1, with D unresolved. Looked up from germline, CDR1 is GTSNPN and CDR2 is SVGIG (reference sequence). Trimming pared 4 bases from V and 5 bases from J, leaving 12 bases between. This CDR3 comprises 13 residues. The CDR3 nucleotides are TGTGCCTGGACAGGCCTCCTTGACAATGAGCAGTTCTTC. Its protein product is CAWTGLLDNEQFF.

V and J are TRBV30 and TRBJ2-5; TRBD1 matches 7 bases. Trimming cost V 3 bases and J 6 bases; bases outside gene matches: 16. There are 16 residues in the CDR3. CDR1 GTSNPN and CDR2 SVGIG come from the germline V gene (reference sequence). This CDR3 reads CAWRAAGTAPGKTQYF. CDR3 in DNA: TGTGCCTGGAGAGCCGCCGGGACAGCTCCAGGGAAGACCCAGTACTTC.

The sample holds one count of this clone. The genes are TRBV7-9 and TRBJ2-1; D is perhaps TRBD1 (5 bases). Trimming pared 4 bases from V and 10 bases from J, leaving 14 bases between. Germline assignment: CDR1 SEHNR and CDR2 FQNEAQ (reference sequence). This CDR3 has 13 residues. CDR3 DNA: TGTGCCAGCAGCTCGGGTGGGGCTCGGGAGCAGTTCTTC. This sequence encodes CASSSGGAREQFF. Using reference TRBV7-9 and TRBJ2-1 for the parts outside the CDR3, the full variable domain is DTGVSQNPRHKITKRGQNVTFRCDPISEHNRLYWYRQTLGQGPEFLTYFQNEAQLEKSRLLSDRFSAERPKGSFSTLEIQRTEQGDSAMYLCASSSGGAREQFFGPGTRLTVL.

This rearrangement joins TRBV6-6 to TRBJ2-7; maybe TRBD2 (5 bases). Germline CDR1 reads MNHNY; CDR2 reads SVGAGI (reference sequence). Trimming removed 8 bases from V and 6 bases from J, with 20 bases in between. The CDR3 has 14 residues. The CDR3 loop reads CASSPRAAVSEQYF. The CDR3 DNA sequence: TGTGCCAGCTCCCCGCGGGCAGCAGTCTCCGAGCAGTACTTC.

The chain links TRBV19 to TRBJ1-2; no definite D call. Trimming shortened V by 3 bases and J by 2 bases, and 7 bases separated the two germline ends. The CDR3 is 13 residues long. The V gene's germline CDR1 is LNHDA and CDR2 SQIVND (reference sequence). The CDR3 DNA reads TGTGCCAGTAGTATTACCGGGAACTATGGCTACACCTTC. Its protein product is CASSITGNYGYTF.